Presented here are 31 T cell receptor beta chains from one specimen sequenced in a study of cytomegalovirus exposure and HLA in healthy donors. 13 Jbeta primers and 60 Vbeta primers were used for the PCR. The data were produced by immunoSEQ multiplex PCR, yet TCRdb's version contains in-frame clones alone and is incomplete. The sample records roughly 82,000 clones, more than 65% being singletons. Sample: PBMCs. These TCRs come from a woman aged 40 to 50 in good health and CMV-seropositive.

This rearrangement joins TRBV7-2 to TRBJ2-1; TRBD2 aligns across 11 bases. The V gene end was trimmed by 5 bases and the J gene end by 4 bases; junction bases not matched to a gene: 10. CDR1 and CDR2 from the germline V gene are SGHTA and FQGNSA. The CDR3 has 17 residues. DNA for the CDR3: TGTGCCAGCAGCGCCTTCTCTCTAGCGGGGGGTTACAATGAGCAGTTCTTC. Amino acids: CASSAFSLAGGYNEQFF.

This clone was detected once. The rearrangement uses TRBV30 and TRBJ2-1; no firm D call. This CDR3 has 14 residues. Per germline, CDR1 GTSNPN and CDR2 SVGIG (reference sequence). The V end lost 3 bases, the J end lost 0 bases, and 9 bases lay between the germline ends. The CDR3 DNA reads TGTGCCTGGAGCGCCGATAGCTCCTACAATGAGCAGTTCTTC. Amino acid sequence: CAWSADSSYNEQFF.

The chain carries TRBV30 and TRBJ1-1, with TRBD1 matching 9 bases. Germline V gene lookup returns CDR1 GTSNPN and CDR2 SVGIG (reference sequence). There are 10 residues in the CDR3. The J segment lost 7 bases and the V segment lost 8 bases, leaving 2 bases of the junction unmatched. This CDR3 is CAQGQGEAFF. The CDR3, as DNA: TGTGCCCAGGGACAGGGTGAAGCTTTCTTT.

This clone was picked up a small number of times. This chain uses TRBV4-2 with TRBJ1-1; the match to TRBD1 covers 8 bases. V lost 5 bases, J lost 7 bases, and 15 bases stayed unmatched. CDR1 is LGHNA, CDR2 YNFKEQ, per germline. This CDR3 has 16 residues. In DNA, the CDR3 is TGTGCCAGCAGCGCTGGACAGGGAAGGGTCTCCTTTGAAGCTTTCTTT. Translation: CASSAGQGRVSFEAFF.

This chain links TRBV29-1 with TRBJ2-7; 8 bases are shared with TRBD1. With V trimmed by 4 bases and J by 3 bases, 5 bases remained unmatched. This CDR3 is built from 13 residues. Germline V gene sequence: CDR1 SQVTM, CDR2 ANQGSEA. This CDR3 is CSVVAGGNYEQYF. In DNA form, the CDR3 reads TGCAGCGTTGTCGCAGGGGGCAACTACGAGCAGTACTTC.

This chain uses TRBV7-9 with TRBJ2-7; 7 bases are shared with TRBD2. The CDR3 totals 16 residues. The germline V gene has CDR1 SEHNR and CDR2 FQNEAQ (reference sequence). J was trimmed by 3 bases and V by 5 bases; bases with no gene match: 13. The CDR3 here is CASSPHLGREIYEQYF. CDR3 DNA: TGTGCCAGCAGCCCGCACTTGGGGCGGGAGATCTACGAGCAGTACTTC.

The chain is built from TRBV6-5 and TRBJ2-1, with D possibly matching TRBD2 (5 bases). Germline CDR1 MNHEY, CDR2 SVGAGI. The CDR3 is made up of 14 amino acids. Trimming took 6 bases from V and 2 from J, leaving 11 bases between them. DNA for the CDR3: TGTGCCAGCAGACCCTCCGGGGCCTACAATGAGCAGTTCTTC. It is translated as CASRPSGAYNEQFF.

The rearrangement links TRBV6-5 to TRBJ2-7, with unresolved D. Germline loops: CDR1 MNHEY, CDR2 SVGAGI. V dropped 2 bases and J dropped 3 bases, with 8 bases sitting between them. CDR3 length equals 13 residues. The CDR3 is CASSYGEIYEQYF. CDR3 DNA: TGTGCCAGCAGTTACGGAGAGATCTACGAGCAGTACTTC.

The chain recombines TRBV5-1 with TRBJ2-7; 8 bases agree with TRBD2. V lost 2 bases to trimming and J lost 3 bases; unmatched junction nucleotides: 7. CDR1 SGHRS and CDR2 YFSETQ come from the germline V gene. This CDR3 region has 15 residues. The CDR3 loop is CASSFGRGVSYEQYF. CDR3 DNA sequence: TGCGCCAGCAGCTTCGGGCGGGGGGTTAGCTACGAGCAGTACTTC.

The rearrangement links TRBV13 to TRBJ1-6, with 7 bases matching TRBD1. Germline CDR1 is PRHDT and CDR2 is FYEKMQ (reference sequence). The CDR3 runs 15 residues. After removal of 5 bases from V and 10 bases from J, the junction contained 11 bases not matched to a gene. The CDR3 sequence: CASSPRGGGESPLHF. CDR3 bases: TGTGCCAGCAGCCCTCGTGGAGGGGGCGAATCACCCCTCCACTTT.

The V call is TRBV5-1, the J call TRBJ1-1; maybe TRBD1 (5 bases). The germline V gene has CDR1 SGHRS and CDR2 YFSETQ. V lost 3 bases, J lost 11 bases, and 20 bases lay in between. The CDR3 totals 14 residues. This CDR3 reads CASSWRWGGRSAFF. In nucleotides, the CDR3 is TGCGCCAGCAGCTGGCGGTGGGGGGGTCGTTCGGCTTTCTTT.

This clone was seen once. The V and J genes are TRBV27 and TRBJ2-7; D is ambiguous. Looked up from germline, CDR1 is MNHEY and CDR2 is SMNVEV (reference sequence). There are 13 residues in the CDR3. V lost 8 bases and J 1 base, leaving 12 bases between the germline ends. CDR3 residues: CASAQAVSYEQYF. CDR3 in DNA: TGTGCCAGCGCCCAGGCCGTGTCCTACGAGCAGTACTTC.

The gene calls are TRBV29-1 and TRBJ1-1; D is ambiguous. V was shortened by 4 bases and J by 1 base, with 10 bases between the two germline ends. Germline CDR1 is SQVTM and CDR2 is ANQGSEA. CDR3 length: 13 residues. The CDR3 coding sequence is TGCAGCGTTGGCAGGATAGGGAACACTGAAGCTTTCTTT. It encodes CSVGRIGNTEAFF. The entire variable domain, with the rest obtained from reference TRBV29-1 and TRBJ1-1, is as follows: SAVISQKPSRDICQRGTSLTIQCQVDSQVTMMFWYRQQPGQSLTLIATANQGSEATYESGFVIDKFPISRPNLTFSTLTVSNMSPEDSSIYLCSVGRIGNTEAFFGQGTRLTVV.

This chain joins TRBV7-2 and TRBJ2-1, with 7 bases lining up with TRBD1. Germline loops: CDR1 SGHTA, CDR2 FQGNSA. The V and J ends lost 4 bases and 6 bases, in that order; junction bases with no gene match: 6. This CDR3 is built from 14 residues. The CDR3 region is CASSYQTGSNEQFF. The CDR3 coding sequence is TGTGCCAGCAGCTATCAGACAGGGAGCAATGAGCAGTTCTTC.

This chain connects TRBV4-1 to TRBJ2-5; unclear D gene. The CDR3 runs 11 residues. The V end lost 5 bases, the J end lost 5 bases, and 6 bases lay between the germline ends. CDR1 and CDR2 (germline): MGHRA, YSYEKL. CDR3 in DNA: TGCGCCAGCAGCTTCGGGGAGACCCAGTACTTC. Its translation is CASSFGETQYF.

This chain joins TRBV5-1 and TRBJ2-7, with TRBD1 as a possible D gene (8 bases). Germline V lookup: CDR1 SGHRS, CDR2 YFSETQ. This CDR3 comprises 14 residues. V was clipped by 5 bases and J by 6 bases, with 18 bases between them. CDR3 bases: TGCGCCAGCAGAAGCGGGACAGGTCTGGGCGAGCAGTACTTC. Translating it yields CASRSGTGLGEQYF.

V usage is TRBV7-2 and J usage is TRBJ2-7; 8 bases line up with TRBD2. The CDR3 loop spans 12 amino acids. Germline CDR1 and CDR2: SGHTA and FQGNSA. J gave up 6 bases and V 4 bases, and 2 bases lay outside the gene matches. The CDR3 DNA sequence: TGTGCCAGCAGCTGGGCGGGGGGCGAGCAGTACTTC. Translation: CASSWAGGEQYF.

The gene calls are TRBV5-1 and TRBJ2-3, with no clear D. The V gene's germline CDR1 is SGHRS and CDR2 YFSETQ. The CDR3 sequence is 13 residues long. The V and J ends lost 0 bases and 0 bases respectively, with 2 bases between them. The CDR3 region has the DNA TGCGCCAGCAGCTTGGCTAGCACAGATACGCAGTATTTT. Residues: CASSLASTDTQYF.

For this clone: One end of the junction is discordant with germline, which a read error may explain. The genes are TRBV6-6 and TRBJ1-2; 8 bases are a match to TRBD1. Looked up from germline, CDR1 is MNHNY and CDR2 is SVGAGI (reference sequence). The CDR3 has 14 amino acids. The CDR3 sequence: CASSPQGAGYGYPF. CDR3 in DNA: TGTGCCAGCAGTCCCCAGGGGGCGGGGTATGGCTACCCCTTC.

This chain joins TRBV19 and TRBJ1-2, with D possibly matching TRBD1 (6 bases). With 7 bases removed from V and 2 bases from J, the gap between germline ends came to 14 bases. CDR1 and CDR2 (germline): LNHDA, SQIVND (reference sequence). The CDR3 is 14 residues long. In nucleotides, the CDR3 is TGTGCCAGTAACCGGGACACATGGAACTATGGCTACACCTTC. Its protein is CASNRDTWNYGYTF.

The chain combines TRBV5-1 with TRBJ2-7; no reliable D call. The germline V gene encodes CDR1 SGHRS and CDR2 YFSETQ. This CDR3 is 13 amino acids long. Trimming took 2 bases from V and 0 from J, leaving 6 bases between them. The CDR3 loop reads CASSLTSSYEQYF. CDR3 in DNA: TGCGCCAGCAGCTTAACCAGCTCCTACGAGCAGTACTTC.

The genes are TRBV6-6 and TRBJ1-2, with 9 positions matching TRBD1. There are 14 residues in the CDR3. V dropped 5 bases and J dropped 9; count of bases not matched to a gene: 10. Germline V lookup: CDR1 MNHNY, CDR2 SVGAGI (reference sequence). This CDR3 is CASSQPTGGDCYTF. The CDR3 coding sequence is TGTGCCAGCAGTCAACCGACAGGGGGTGATTGCTACACCTTC.

The chain recombines TRBV5-1 with TRBJ2-7, with D possibly matching TRBD1 (5 bases). V gave up 0 bases and J gave up 6 bases, with 13 bases separating them. CDR1 SGHRS and CDR2 YFSETQ come from the germline V gene. The CDR3 covers 14 residues. CDR3 sequence (DNA): TGCGCCAGCAGCTTGGAGGCAGGGTTCCGCGAGCAGTACTTC. Its protein product is CASSLEAGFREQYF.

The chain carries TRBV19 and TRBJ1-2; D unclear. Trimming cost V 1 base and J 3 bases, with 6 bases left between them. This CDR3 has 13 residues. The germline V gene has CDR1 LNHDA and CDR2 SQIVND (reference sequence). This CDR3 reads CASSIARDYGYTF. CDR3 nucleotide sequence: TGTGCCAGTAGTATAGCCCGGGACTATGGCTACACCTTC.

The chain joins TRBV28 to TRBJ1-2; a possible D gene is TRBD1 (5 bases). The V end was cut by 6 bases, the J end by 7 bases, with 15 bases between. The length of the CDR3 is 13 residues. Germline lookup yields CDR1 MDHEN and CDR2 SYDVKM. As DNA, the CDR3 is TGTGCCAGCAGCTTGCGGACAACCTCTGGCTACACCTTC. Protein: CASSLRTTSGYTF.

V and J are TRBV6-5 and TRBJ2-7; D not certain. The CDR3 runs 11 residues. Trimming stripped 5 bases from V and 5 bases from J, with 7 bases between. Germline V gene data show CDR1 as MNHEY and CDR2 as SVGAGI. CDR3 protein: CASSRGNEQYF. The CDR3, as DNA: TGTGCCAGCAGTCGAGGTAACGAGCAGTACTTC.

CDR3 amino acids: CASSAVQHPSGYGYTF. DNA of the CDR3: TGTGCCAGCAGCGCAGTACAACATCCGTCGGGGTATGGCTACACCTTC. V gene TRBV5-4 combines with J gene TRBJ1-2; D remains unclear. CDR3 length equals 16 residues. The ends were cut back, 4 bases at V and 5 bases at J, with 21 bases in the middle. The germline V gene encodes CDR1 SGHNT and CDR2 YYREEE (reference sequence).

The gene calls are TRBV27 and TRBJ1-1; tentative D call: TRBD1 (6 bases). This CDR3 has 15 residues. In germline, CDR1 is MNHEY, CDR2 SMNVEV (reference sequence). Trimming cost V 5 bases and J 1 base, with 14 bases left between them. CDR3 region: CASSKFGQSNTEAFF. DNA for the CDR3: TGTGCCAGCAGTAAATTCGGACAGTCGAACACTGAAGCTTTCTTT.

The chain carries TRBV25-1 and TRBJ1-1; D is undetermined. V shed 3 bases and J shed 4 bases, with 15 bases lying between them. CDR1 is MGHDK, CDR2 SYGVNS, per germline. This CDR3 contains 15 residues. The CDR3 DNA sequence: TGTGCCAGCAGTGACCGAAGCCGGGGTGGCACTGAAGCTTTCTTT. Encoded protein: CASSDRSRGGTEAFF.

The chain uses TRBV11-2 and TRBJ2-1, with D perhaps TRBD1 (6 bases). Between the trimmed V and J ends, which lost 5 bases and 1 base, there was a span of 12 bases. Germline CDR1 is SGHAT and CDR2 is FQNNGV. The CDR3 consists of 15 residues. The CDR3 sequence is CASSKPQGSYNEQFF. CDR3 in DNA: TGTGCCAGCAGCAAACCGCAGGGGTCCTACAATGAGCAGTTCTTC.

Comments on this clone: The same CDR3 is also encoded by other DNA sequences in this sample. V and J are TRBV4-2 and TRBJ1-4, with D tentatively TRBD1 (5 bases). This CDR3 is built from 14 residues. V lost 1 base and J 4 bases, leaving 7 bases between the germline ends. Germline CDR1 LGHNA, CDR2 YNFKEQ. CDR3 protein: CASSQGQGNEKLFF. The CDR3 DNA reads as TGTGCCAGCAGCCAAGGGCAGGGTAATGAAAAACTGTTTTTT.